Sequencing of this T cell receptor beta chain was carried out in a study of T-cell memory formation after mild COVID-19. Whole-study findings and limits: Contracting CD4+ clones lay largely in CM and EM, with CD8+ ones residing in EMRA.

With 4 bases removed from V and 5 bases from J, the gap between germline ends came to 14 bases. The CDR3 length is 14 residues. Germline CDR1 reads MGHRA; CDR2 reads YSYEKL. This clonotype was counted ten times or more. No antigen is known for it. 5'RACE with constant-segment primers built TCRalpha and TCRbeta cDNA libraries with UMIs. Each CDR3 protein gets one entry after TCRdb re-called the 5' RACE reads with MiXCR. Found here are 150,000 to 200,000 distinct CDR3 sequences, about 15% of them singletons; the top ten hold roughly 15%. The sequence was obtained from an adult woman who had mild COVID-19 (a few samples of this study predate the infection). Cell type and time point are not known. The sequenced sample was PBMCs or a T cell subset sorted from them (not recorded which). V is TRBV4-1 and J is TRBJ2-5; maybe TRBD2 (6 bases). The chain's CDR3 is CASSRVAGPETQYF. The CDR3 DNA follows: TGCGCCAGCAGCCGGGTCGCGGGGCCGGAGACCCAGTACTTC.